These 15 T cell receptor beta chains were all obtained from the same sample, sequenced in a study of T cell responses to AZD1222 COVID-19 vaccine. Sequencing was performed with immunoSEQ multiplex PCR; in TCRdb, only in-frame clones are kept and a portion is missing. There are around 120,000 clones in the sample; around 91% occur only once, and about 1.6% lies in the top ten. Here the sequenced sample was peripheral blood, taken 28 days after the second AZD1222 dose. The receptor source for this set is an adult who received the AZD1222 COVID-19 vaccine.

The V and J genes are TRBV2 and TRBJ2-5; TRBD2 matches at 8 bases. This CDR3 has 12 amino acids. Unmatched junction bases numbered 5, after V lost 5 bases and J lost 9 bases. Per the germline V gene, CDR1 is SNHLY and CDR2 is FYNNEI. In DNA form, the CDR3 reads TGTGCCAGCAGTACGGGGGGGGTAGCCCAGTACTTC. Translation: CASSTGGVAQYF. Filled out from reference TRBV2 and TRBJ2-5, the complete variable domain reads EPEVTQTPSHQVTQMGQEVILRCVPISNHLYFYWYRQILGQKVEFLVSFYNNEISEKSEIFDDQFSVERPDGSNFTLKIRSTKLEDSAMYFCASSTGGVAQYFGPGTRLLVL.

CDR3 protein: CANPSAGGPPDTQYF. CDR3 in DNA: TGTGCCAACCCCTCGGCGGGGGGACCCCCAGATACGCAGTATTTT. The chain links TRBV2 to TRBJ2-3; 8 bases line up with TRBD2. Germline V lookup: CDR1 SNHLY, CDR2 FYNNEI. The CDR3 consists of 15 residues. The V segment lost 10 bases and the J segment 4 bases; nucleotides outside the gene matches: 13.

This clone has just a few counts. The chain employs TRBV9 and TRBJ1-5, with D possibly TRBD1 on 5 matching bases. Deletions cut 3 bases from V and 0 bases from J, with 10 bases between. Per germline, CDR1 SGDLS and CDR2 YYNGEE. This CDR3 comprises 15 residues. CDR3 in DNA: TGTGCCAGCAGCGAAACAGGCTTTAGCAATCAGCCCCAGCATTTT. Its translation is CASSETGFSNQPQHF.

The chain couples TRBV15 to TRBJ2-7, with D hard to call. The CDR3 runs 11 residues. CDR1 LNHNV and CDR2 YYDKDF come from the germline V gene (reference sequence). Trimming left V 3 bases short and J 4 bases short, with 4 bases between. The chain's CDR3 is CATSRAYEQYF. Here the CDR3 DNA reads TGTGCCACCAGCAGGGCTTACGAGCAGTACTTC.

The CDR3 is CASSLYYRGGKGYGYTF. Written as DNA, the CDR3 is TGTGCCAGCAGTTTGTACTACAGGGGCGGTAAGGGATATGGCTACACCTTC. The chain uses TRBV28 and TRBJ1-2, with 7 bases matching TRBD1. J lost 5 bases, V lost 3 bases, and 15 bases had no gene match. This CDR3 has 17 residues. The germline CDR1 and CDR2 sequences are MDHEN and SYDVKM.

This clone appeared once. The chain employs TRBV30 and TRBJ1-1; a possible D gene is TRBD1 (5 bases). This CDR3 spans 13 amino acids. CDR1 is GTSNPN and CDR2 is SVGIG in the germline V gene (reference sequence). V was cut by 0 bases and J by 7 bases, with 12 bases left in between. CDR3 bases: TGTGCCTGGAGTGTACGGGGGTGGGGTGAAGCTTTCTTT. Its translation: CAWSVRGWGEAFF. The entire variable domain, with the rest obtained from reference TRBV30 and TRBJ1-1, is as follows: SQTIHQWPATLVQPVGSPLSLECTVEGTSNPNLYWYRQAAGRGLQLLFYSVGIGQISSEVPQNLSASRPQDRQFILSSKKLLLSDSGFYLCAWSVRGWGEAFFGQGTRLTVV.

This clone showed up just once. Other DNA sequences in the same sample also yield this CDR3. The chain couples TRBV5-1 to TRBJ1-1; perhaps TRBD1 as D (5 bases). Germline loops: CDR1 SGHRS, CDR2 YFSETQ. V was trimmed by 4 bases and J by 1 base, leaving 11 bases between them. The CDR3 is made up of 14 amino acids. CDR3 DNA: TGCGCCAGCAGCCTCGGGACGGGGAACACTGAAGCTTTCTTT. Protein sequence: CASSLGTGNTEAFF.

J is TRBJ2-2 and V is TRBV19; D gene uncertain. Trimming stripped 7 bases from V and 5 bases from J, with 11 bases between. This CDR3 has 13 amino acids. Germline lookup yields CDR1 LNHDA and CDR2 SQIVND (reference sequence). The chain's CDR3 is CASNIEWTGELFF. The DNA of the CDR3 is TGTGCCAGTAACATAGAGTGGACCGGGGAGCTGTTTTTT. The whole variable domain, remainder taken from reference TRBV19 and TRBJ2-2, is DGGITQSPKYLFRKEGQNVTLSCEQNLNHDAMYWYRQDPGQGLRLIYYSQIVNDFQKGDIAEGYSVSREKKESFPLTVTSAQKNPTAFYLCASNIEWTGELFFGEGSRLTVL.

The chain has TRBV5-4 and TRBJ1-4; 8 bases match TRBD1. The CDR3 consists of 14 residues. CDR1 is SGHNT and CDR2 is YYREEE in the germline V gene (reference sequence). With 5 bases clipped from V and 3 bases from J, the junction kept 3 bases outside the gene matches. CDR3 loop: CASRSQGANEKLFF. As DNA, the CDR3 is TGTGCCAGCAGATCACAGGGGGCTAATGAAAAACTGTTTTTT.

This clone was observed a handful of times. The chain couples TRBV7-2 to TRBJ2-2, with D perhaps matching TRBD1 (6 bases). Germline CDR1 is SGHTA and CDR2 is FQGNSA. Trimming left V 3 bases short and J 5 bases short, with 19 bases between. The CDR3 sequence is 17 residues long. The DNA for the CDR3 is TGTGCCAGCAGCTTTCTCTTAGGGGGAATAGGTACCGGGGAGCTGTTTTTT. Protein product: CASSFLLGGIGTGELFF.

This rearrangement joins TRBV19 to TRBJ1-4, with 8 bases lining up with TRBD1. This CDR3 spans 14 amino acids. V was clipped by 6 bases and J by 5 bases; unmatched bases: 5. CDR1 and CDR2 from the germline V gene are LNHDA and SQIVND (reference sequence). For the CDR3, the DNA is TGTGCCAGTAGGACCGGGACAGGAAATGAAAAACTGTTTTTT. This codes for CASRTGTGNEKLFF. The variable domain in full, completed from reference TRBV19 and TRBJ1-4, reads DGGITQSPKYLFRKEGQNVTLSCEQNLNHDAMYWYRQDPGQGLRLIYYSQIVNDFQKGDIAEGYSVSREKKESFPLTVTSAQKNPTAFYLCASRTGTGNEKLFFGSGTQLSVL.

The CDR3 is CASSLGMGTGGGTDTQYF. The CDR3 DNA follows: TGTGCCAGCAGCTTAGGGATGGGGACGGGGGGAGGCACAGATACGCAGTATTTT. The chain recombines TRBV7-8 with TRBJ2-3, with TRBD2 identical over 7 bases. Losses at the gene ends were 1 base for V and 1 base for J; bases not matched to a gene: 11. Germline-derived CDR1 and CDR2 are SGHVS and FQNEAQ. The CDR3 contains 18 residues.

A note on this clone: The same CDR3 also results from other DNA sequences found in this sample. The genes are TRBV20-1 and TRBJ2-7; D is undetermined. The V end lost 4 bases, the J end lost 2 bases, and 0 bases lay between the germline ends. This CDR3 comprises 9 residues. Per the germline V gene, CDR1 is DFQATT and CDR2 is SNEGSKA (reference sequence). This CDR3 reads CSATYEQYF. The CDR3 DNA sequence: TGCAGTGCTACCTACGAGCAGTACTTC.

This chain links TRBV5-1 with TRBJ2-1; 8 nucleotides line up with TRBD1. This CDR3 has 13 residues. V was pared by 4 bases and J by 9 bases, with 6 bases of the junction left unmatched. The V gene's germline CDR1 is SGHRS and CDR2 YFSETQ. The CDR3 loop is CASSPDREGEQFF. DNA for the CDR3: TGCGCCAGCAGCCCGGACAGGGAAGGTGAGCAGTTCTTC.

The chain carries TRBV9 and TRBJ1-6; D remains ambiguous. V lost 0 bases, J lost 0 bases, and 13 bases lay in between. The germline gives CDR1 SGDLS, CDR2 YYNGEE. The CDR3 has 18 residues. CDR3 coding DNA: TGTGCCAGCAGCGTAGCTGAGGACGGGAGCTCCTATAATTCACCCCTCCACTTT. Amino acids: CASSVAEDGSSYNSPLHF.